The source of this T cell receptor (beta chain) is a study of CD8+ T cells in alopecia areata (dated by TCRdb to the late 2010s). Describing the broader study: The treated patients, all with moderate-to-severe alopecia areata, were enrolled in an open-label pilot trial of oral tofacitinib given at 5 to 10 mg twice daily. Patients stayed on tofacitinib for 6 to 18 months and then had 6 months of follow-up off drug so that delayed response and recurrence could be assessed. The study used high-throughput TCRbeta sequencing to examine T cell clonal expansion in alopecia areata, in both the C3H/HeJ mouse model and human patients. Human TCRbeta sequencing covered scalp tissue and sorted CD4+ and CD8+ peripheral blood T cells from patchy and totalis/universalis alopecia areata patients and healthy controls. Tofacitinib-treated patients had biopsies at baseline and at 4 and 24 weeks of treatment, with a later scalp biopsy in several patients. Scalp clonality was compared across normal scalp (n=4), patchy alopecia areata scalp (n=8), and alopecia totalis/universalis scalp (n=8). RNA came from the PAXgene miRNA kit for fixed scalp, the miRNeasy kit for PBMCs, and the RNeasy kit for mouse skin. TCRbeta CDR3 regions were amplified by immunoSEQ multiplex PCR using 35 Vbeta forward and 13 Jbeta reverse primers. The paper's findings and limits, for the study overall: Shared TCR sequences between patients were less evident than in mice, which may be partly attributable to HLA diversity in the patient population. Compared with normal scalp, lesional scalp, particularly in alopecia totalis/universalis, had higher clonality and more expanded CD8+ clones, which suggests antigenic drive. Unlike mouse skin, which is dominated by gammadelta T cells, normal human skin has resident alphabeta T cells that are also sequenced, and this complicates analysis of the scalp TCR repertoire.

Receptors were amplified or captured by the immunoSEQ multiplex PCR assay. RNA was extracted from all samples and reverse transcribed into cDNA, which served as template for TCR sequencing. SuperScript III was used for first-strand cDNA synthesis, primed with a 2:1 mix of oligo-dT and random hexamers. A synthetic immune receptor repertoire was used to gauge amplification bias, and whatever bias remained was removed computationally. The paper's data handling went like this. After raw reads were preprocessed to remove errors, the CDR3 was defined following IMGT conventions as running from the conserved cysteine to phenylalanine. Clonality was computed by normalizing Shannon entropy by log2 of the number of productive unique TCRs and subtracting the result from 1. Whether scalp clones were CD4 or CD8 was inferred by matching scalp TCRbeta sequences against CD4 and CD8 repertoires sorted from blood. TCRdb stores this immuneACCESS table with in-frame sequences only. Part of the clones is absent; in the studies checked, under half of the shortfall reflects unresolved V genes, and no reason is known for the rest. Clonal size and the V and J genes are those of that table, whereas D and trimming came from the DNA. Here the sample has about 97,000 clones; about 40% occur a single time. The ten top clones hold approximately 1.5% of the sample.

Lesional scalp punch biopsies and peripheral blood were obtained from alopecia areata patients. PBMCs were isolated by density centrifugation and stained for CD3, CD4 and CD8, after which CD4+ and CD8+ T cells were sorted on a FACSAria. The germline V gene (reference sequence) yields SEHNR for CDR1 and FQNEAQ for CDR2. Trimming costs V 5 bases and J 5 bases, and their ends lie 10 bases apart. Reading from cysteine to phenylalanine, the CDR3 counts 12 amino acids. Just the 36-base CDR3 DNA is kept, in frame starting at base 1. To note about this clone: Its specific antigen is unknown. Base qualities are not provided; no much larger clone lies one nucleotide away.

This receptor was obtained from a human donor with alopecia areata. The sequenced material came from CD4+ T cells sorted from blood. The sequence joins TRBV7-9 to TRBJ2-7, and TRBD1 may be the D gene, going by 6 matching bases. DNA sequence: TGTGCCAGCAGCACGGACAGACACGAGCAGTACTTC. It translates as CASSTDRHEQYF.